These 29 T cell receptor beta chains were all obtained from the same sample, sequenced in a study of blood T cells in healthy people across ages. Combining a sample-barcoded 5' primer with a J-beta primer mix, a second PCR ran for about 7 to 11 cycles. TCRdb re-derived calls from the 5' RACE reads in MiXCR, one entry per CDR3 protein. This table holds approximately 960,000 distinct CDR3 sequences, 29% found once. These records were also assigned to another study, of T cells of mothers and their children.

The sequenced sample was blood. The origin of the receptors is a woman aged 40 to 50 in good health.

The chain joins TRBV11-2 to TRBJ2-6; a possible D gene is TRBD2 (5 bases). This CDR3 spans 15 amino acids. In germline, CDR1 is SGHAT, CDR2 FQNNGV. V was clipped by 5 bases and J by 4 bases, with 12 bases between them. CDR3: CASSPTTGGANVLTF. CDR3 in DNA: TGTGCCAGCAGCCCAACTACGGGGGGGGCCAACGTCCTGACTTTC.

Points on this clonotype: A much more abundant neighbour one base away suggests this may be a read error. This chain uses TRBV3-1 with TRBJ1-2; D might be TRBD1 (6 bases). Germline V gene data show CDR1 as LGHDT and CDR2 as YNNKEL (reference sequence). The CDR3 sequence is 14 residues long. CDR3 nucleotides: TGTACCAGCAGCCAAGGACAGCGGAACTATGGCTACACCTTC. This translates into CTSSQGQRNYGYTF.

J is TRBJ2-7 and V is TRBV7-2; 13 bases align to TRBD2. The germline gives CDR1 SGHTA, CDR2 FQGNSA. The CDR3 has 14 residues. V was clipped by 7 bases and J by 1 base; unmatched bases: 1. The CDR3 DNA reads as TGTGCCAGCAAGGGACTAGCGGGGTCCTACGAGCAGTACTTC. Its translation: CASKGLAGSYEQYF.

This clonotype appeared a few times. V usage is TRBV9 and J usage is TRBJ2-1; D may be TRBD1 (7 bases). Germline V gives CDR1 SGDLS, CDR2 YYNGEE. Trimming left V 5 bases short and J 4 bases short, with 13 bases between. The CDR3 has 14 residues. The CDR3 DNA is TGTGCCAGCAGTGAGACAGGGACTTACAATGAGCAGTTCTTC. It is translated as CASSETGTYNEQFF.

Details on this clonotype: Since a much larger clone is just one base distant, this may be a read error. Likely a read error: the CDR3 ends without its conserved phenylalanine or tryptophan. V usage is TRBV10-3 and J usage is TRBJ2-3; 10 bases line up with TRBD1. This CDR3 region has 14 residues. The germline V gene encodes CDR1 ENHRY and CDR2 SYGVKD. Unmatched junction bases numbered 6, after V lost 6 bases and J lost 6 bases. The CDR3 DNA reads TGTGCCATCAGGACGACAGGGGGCGAGGATACGCAGTATTTG. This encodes CAIRTTGGEDTQYL.

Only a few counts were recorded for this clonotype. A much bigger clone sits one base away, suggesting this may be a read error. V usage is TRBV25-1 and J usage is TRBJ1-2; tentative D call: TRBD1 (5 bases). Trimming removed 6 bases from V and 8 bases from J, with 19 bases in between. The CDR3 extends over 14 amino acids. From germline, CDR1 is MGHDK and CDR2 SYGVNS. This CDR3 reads CASREASRVDGYTF. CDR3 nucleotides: TGTGCCAGCAGGGAAGCCTCCAGGGTGGACGGCTACACCTTC.

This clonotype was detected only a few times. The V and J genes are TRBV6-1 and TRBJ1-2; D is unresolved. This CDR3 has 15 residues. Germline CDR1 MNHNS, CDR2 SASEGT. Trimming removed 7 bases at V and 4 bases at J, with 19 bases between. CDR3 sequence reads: CASTSRAETLYGYTF. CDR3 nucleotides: TGTGCCAGCACCTCAAGGGCAGAAACCCTCTATGGCTACACCTTC.

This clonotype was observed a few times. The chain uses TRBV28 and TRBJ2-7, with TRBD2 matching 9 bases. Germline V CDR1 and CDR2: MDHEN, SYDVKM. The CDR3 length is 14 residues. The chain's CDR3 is CAILRGGALHEQYF. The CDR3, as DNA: TGTGCAATTCTCCGCGGGGGGGCCCTCCACGAGCAGTACTTC.

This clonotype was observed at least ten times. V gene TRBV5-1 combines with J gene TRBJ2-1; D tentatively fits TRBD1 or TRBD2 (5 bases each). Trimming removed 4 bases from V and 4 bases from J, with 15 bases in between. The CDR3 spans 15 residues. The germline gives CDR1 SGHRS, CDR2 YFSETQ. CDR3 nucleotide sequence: TGCGCCAGCAGCCCCCGGGGCGCCCCATACAATGAGCAGTTCTTC. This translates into CASSPRGAPYNEQFF.

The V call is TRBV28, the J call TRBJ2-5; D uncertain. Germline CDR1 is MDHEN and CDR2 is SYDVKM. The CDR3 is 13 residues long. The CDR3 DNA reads TGTGCTGGCCATCGAGCGATCCAAGAGACCCAGTACTTC. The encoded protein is CAGHRAIQETQYF.

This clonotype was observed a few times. For the CDR3, the DNA is TGTGCCAGCATCGATCACCGGGTTCCGAATTCACCCCTCCACTTT. It translates to CASIDHRVPNSPLHF. The chain combines TRBV5-5 with TRBJ1-6; D gene uncertain. The V and J ends lost 6 bases and 7 bases respectively, with 17 bases between them. The CDR3 has 15 residues. Germline CDR1 SGHKS, CDR2 YYEKEE (reference sequence).

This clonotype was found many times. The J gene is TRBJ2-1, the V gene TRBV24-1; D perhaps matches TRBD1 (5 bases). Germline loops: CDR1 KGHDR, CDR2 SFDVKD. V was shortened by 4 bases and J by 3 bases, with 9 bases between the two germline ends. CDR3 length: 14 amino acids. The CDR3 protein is CATSDHTGYNEQFF. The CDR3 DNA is TGTGCCACCAGTGACCATACAGGCTACAATGAGCAGTTCTTC.

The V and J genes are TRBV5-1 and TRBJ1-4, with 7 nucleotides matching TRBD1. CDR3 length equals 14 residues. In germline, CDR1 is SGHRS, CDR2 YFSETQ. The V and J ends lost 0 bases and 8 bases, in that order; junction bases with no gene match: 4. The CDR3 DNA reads TGCGCCAGCAGCTTGGAGCCAGGGGGAGAAAAACTGTTTTTT. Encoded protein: CASSLEPGGEKLFF. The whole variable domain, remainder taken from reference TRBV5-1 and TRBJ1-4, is KAGVTQTPRYLIKTRGQQVTLSCSPISGHRSVSWYQQTPGQGLQFLFEYFSETQRNKGNFPGRFSGRQFSNSRSEMNVSTLELGDSALYLCASSLEPGGEKLFFGSGTQLSVL.

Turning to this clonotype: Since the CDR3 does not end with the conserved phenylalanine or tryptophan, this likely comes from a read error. This chain's CDR3 is CASRFPANPRTDTQYV. In DNA form, the CDR3 reads TGTGCCAGCAGGTTCCCGGCAAACCCCCGCACAGATACGCAGTATGTT. V is TRBV5-5 and J is TRBJ2-3; D remains ambiguous. The length of the CDR3 is 16 residues. Germline V CDR1 and CDR2: SGHKS, YYEKEE (reference sequence). With 5 bases removed from V and 1 base from J, the gap between germline ends came to 17 bases.

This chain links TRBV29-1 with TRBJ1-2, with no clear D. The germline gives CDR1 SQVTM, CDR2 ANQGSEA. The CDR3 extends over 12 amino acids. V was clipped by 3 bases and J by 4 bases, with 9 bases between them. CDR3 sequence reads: CSVERYSYGYTF. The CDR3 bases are TGCAGCGTTGAGAGATATAGCTATGGCTACACCTTC.

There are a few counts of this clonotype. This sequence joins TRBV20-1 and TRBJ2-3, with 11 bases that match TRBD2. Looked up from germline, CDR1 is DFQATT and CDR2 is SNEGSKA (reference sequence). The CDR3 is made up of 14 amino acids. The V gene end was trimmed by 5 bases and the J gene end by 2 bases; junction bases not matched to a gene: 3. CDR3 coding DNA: TGCAGTGCTCAGACTAGCGGGGACACAGATACGCAGTATTTT. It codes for CSAQTSGDTDTQYF.

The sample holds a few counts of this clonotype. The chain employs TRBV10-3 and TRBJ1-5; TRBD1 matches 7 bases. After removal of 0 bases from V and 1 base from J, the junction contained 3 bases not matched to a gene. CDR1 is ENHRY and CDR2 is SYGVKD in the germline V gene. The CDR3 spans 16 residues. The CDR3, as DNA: TGTGCCATCAGTGAGTCCCGGGACAGAAGCAATCAGCCCCAGCATTTT. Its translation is CAISESRDRSNQPQHF.

The CDR3 loop reads CASSFFQGGYEQYF. CDR3 coding DNA: TGCGCCAGCAGCTTCTTCCAGGGTGGGTACGAGCAGTACTTC. The chain uses TRBV5-1 and TRBJ2-7; D possibly corresponds to TRBD1 (5 bases). The ends were cut back, 2 bases at V and 4 bases at J, with 13 bases in the middle. The CDR3 is 14 residues long. CDR1 is SGHRS, CDR2 YFSETQ, per germline. Using reference TRBV5-1 and TRBJ2-7 for the parts outside the CDR3, the full variable domain is KAGVTQTPRYLIKTRGQQVTLSCSPISGHRSVSWYQQTPGQGLQFLFEYFSETQRNKGNFPGRFSGRQFSNSRSEMNVSTLELGDSALYLCASSFFQGGYEQYFGPGTRLTVT.

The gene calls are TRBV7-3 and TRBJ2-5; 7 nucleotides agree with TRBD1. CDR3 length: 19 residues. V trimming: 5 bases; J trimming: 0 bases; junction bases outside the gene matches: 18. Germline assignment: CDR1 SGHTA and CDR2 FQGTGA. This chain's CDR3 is CASSATDRVPGDYQETQYF. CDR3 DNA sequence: TGTGCCAGCAGCGCGACTGACAGGGTCCCCGGGGATTACCAAGAGACCCAGTACTTC. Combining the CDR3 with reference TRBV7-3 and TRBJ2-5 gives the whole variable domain GAGVSQTPSNKVTEKGKYVELRCDPISGHTALYWYRQSLGQGPEFLIYFQGTGAADDSGLPNDRFFAVRPEGSVSTLKIQRTERGDSAVYLCASSATDRVPGDYQETQYFGPGTRLLVL.

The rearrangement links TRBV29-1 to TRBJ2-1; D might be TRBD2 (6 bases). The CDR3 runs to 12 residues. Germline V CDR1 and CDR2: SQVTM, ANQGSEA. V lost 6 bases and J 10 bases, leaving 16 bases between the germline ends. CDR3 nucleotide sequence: TGCAGCGTGGGGGTTATGGACTACGAGCAGTTCTTC. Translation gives CSVGVMDYEQFF.

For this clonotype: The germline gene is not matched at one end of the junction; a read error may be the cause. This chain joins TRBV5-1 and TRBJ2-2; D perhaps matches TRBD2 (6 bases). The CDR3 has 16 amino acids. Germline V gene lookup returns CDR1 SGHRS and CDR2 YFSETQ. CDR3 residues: CASSLTLGGNTGGLFF. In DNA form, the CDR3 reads TGCGCCAGCAGCTTGACCCTTGGGGGGAACACCGGGGGGCTGTTTTTT.

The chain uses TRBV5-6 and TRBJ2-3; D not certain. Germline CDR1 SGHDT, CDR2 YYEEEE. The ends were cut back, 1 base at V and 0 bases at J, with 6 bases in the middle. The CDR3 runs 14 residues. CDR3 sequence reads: CASSLQYSTDTQYF. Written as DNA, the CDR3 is TGTGCCAGCAGCTTGCAATATAGCACAGATACGCAGTATTTT. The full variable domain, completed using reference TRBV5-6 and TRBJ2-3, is DAGVTQSPTHLIKTRGQQVTLRCSPKSGHDTVSWYQQALGQGPQFIFQYYEEEERQRGNFPDRFSGHQFPNYSSELNVNALLLGDSALYLCASSLQYSTDTQYFGPGTRLTVL.

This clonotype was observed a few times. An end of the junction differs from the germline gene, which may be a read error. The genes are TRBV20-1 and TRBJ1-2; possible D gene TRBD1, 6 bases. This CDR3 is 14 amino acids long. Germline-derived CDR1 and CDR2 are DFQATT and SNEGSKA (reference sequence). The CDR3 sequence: CSATGDKDYYDYTF. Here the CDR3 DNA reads TGCAGTGCCACCGGGGACAAAGACTACTATGACTACACCTTC.

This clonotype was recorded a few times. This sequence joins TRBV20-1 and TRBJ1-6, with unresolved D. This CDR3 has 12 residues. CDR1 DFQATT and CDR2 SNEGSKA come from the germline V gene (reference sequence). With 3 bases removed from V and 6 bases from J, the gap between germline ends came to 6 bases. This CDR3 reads CSASRTNSPLHF. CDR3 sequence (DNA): TGCAGTGCTAGTAGGACTAATTCACCCCTCCACTTT.

CDR3 coding DNA: TGCAGTGCTAGTAATCTAGCGGGGGCCACAGATACGCAGTATTTT. As protein: CSASNLAGATDTQYF. V gene TRBV20-1 combines with J gene TRBJ2-3, with 10 bases that match TRBD2. The V segment lost 3 bases and the J segment 2 bases; nucleotides outside the gene matches: 5. The V gene's germline CDR1 is DFQATT and CDR2 SNEGSKA (reference sequence). The CDR3 contains 15 residues.

CDR3 amino acids: CASRRLAGNQETQYF. The CDR3 nucleotides read TGTGCCAGCAGGAGACTAGCGGGGAATCAAGAGACCCAGTACTTC. V and J are TRBV2 and TRBJ2-5, with 11 bases that match TRBD2. CDR3 size: 15 residues. Per the germline V gene, CDR1 is SNHLY and CDR2 is FYNNEI. The junction had 5 bases not matched to a gene; V was cut back by 6 bases and J by 2 bases.

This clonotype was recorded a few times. The CDR3 sequence is CASLTTLTPTGGKDTQYF. CDR3 nucleotides: TGTGCCAGTCTTACTACATTAACCCCGACAGGGGGTAAGGATACGCAGTATTTT. The chain combines TRBV28 with TRBJ2-3; 9 nucleotides match TRBD1. J was trimmed by 6 bases and V by 9 bases; bases with no gene match: 22. This CDR3 is 18 amino acids long. Germline-derived CDR1 and CDR2 are MDHEN and SYDVKM.

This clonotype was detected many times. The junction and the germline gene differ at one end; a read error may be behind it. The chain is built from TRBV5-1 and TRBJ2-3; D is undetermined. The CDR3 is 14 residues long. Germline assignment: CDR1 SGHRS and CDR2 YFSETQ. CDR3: CASSSGPSTDTQYF. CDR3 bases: TGTGCCAGCAGTTCAGGACCTAGCACAGATACGCAGTATTTT.

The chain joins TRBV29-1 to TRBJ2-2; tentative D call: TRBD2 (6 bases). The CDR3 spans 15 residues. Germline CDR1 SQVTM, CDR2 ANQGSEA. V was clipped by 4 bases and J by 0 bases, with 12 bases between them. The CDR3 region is CSVGRAGANTGELFF. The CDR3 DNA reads TGCAGCGTTGGGAGGGCAGGCGCGAACACCGGGGAGCTGTTTTTT.